These 21 T cell receptor beta chains share one sample of origin, sequenced in a study of beta chain features in type 1 diabetes. The isolated RNA, all of it, was reverse transcribed, so expressed TCRB transcripts were what got sequenced. Only in-frame clones appear in the TCRdb table, and some are missing; sequencing was by immunoSEQ multiplex PCR. The sample has about 650,000 clones, roughly an eighth seen once. Their recognized antigens are unknown. General study results and limits: TCRB CDR3s from Type 1 diabetes patients were moderately but significantly shorter in all four CD4+ subsets.

Sequenced sample: naive CD4+ T cells from blood. These receptors were collected from a man between 25 and 39 years old with type 1 diabetes.

This clone was seen only a few times. The CDR3, as DNA: TGTGCCAGCACCACAGGGTCAAGTTACGAGCAGTACTTC. This gives the protein CASTTGSSYEQYF. The V gene is TRBV28, the J gene TRBJ2-7, with TRBD1 as a possible D gene (6 bases). Germline V gene sequence: CDR1 MDHEN, CDR2 SYDVKM. The length of the CDR3 is 13 residues. V shed 7 bases and J shed 4 bases, with 14 bases lying between them.

The chain has TRBV30 and TRBJ2-6, with TRBD1 matching 7 bases. With V trimmed by 8 bases and J by 0 bases, 13 bases remained unmatched. Germline lookup yields CDR1 GTSNPN and CDR2 SVGIG (reference sequence). The CDR3 consists of 17 residues. CDR3 nucleotides: TGTGCCCAATACCCCGGGACAGCTAACTCTGGGGCCAACGTCCTGACTTTC. It encodes CAQYPGTANSGANVLTF.

The rearrangement joins TRBV27 to TRBJ1-1; 7 bases align to TRBD1. Trimming removed 3 bases from V and 6 bases from J; junction bases left unmatched: 13. The germline CDR1 and CDR2 sequences are MNHEY and SMNVEV (reference sequence). The CDR3 is 16 residues long. The CDR3 loop is CASSFDETGWKAEAFF. In DNA form, the CDR3 reads TGTGCCAGCAGTTTCGACGAGACAGGGTGGAAGGCTGAAGCTTTCTTT.

This clone has a handful of counts. The chain couples TRBV7-2 to TRBJ2-7; D tentatively fits TRBD1 or TRBD2 (5 bases each). V was clipped by 5 bases and J by 0 bases, with 17 bases between them. The germline CDR1 and CDR2 sequences are SGHTA and FQGNSA. This CDR3 is built from 16 residues. The CDR3 loop reads CASSVAGAQSSYEQYF. CDR3 bases: TGTGCCAGCAGCGTGGCCGGGGCGCAGAGCTCCTACGAGCAGTACTTC. Filled out from reference TRBV7-2 and TRBJ2-7, the complete variable domain reads GAGVSQSPSNKVTEKGKDVELRCDPISGHTALYWYRQSLGQGLEFLIYFQGNSAPDKSGLPSDRFSAERTGGSVSTLTIQRTQQEDSAVYLCASSVAGAQSSYEQYFGPGTRLTVT.

In its sample, this clone was seen a few times. The chain uses TRBV19 and TRBJ2-1; possibly TRBD2 for D (5 bases). V was trimmed by 6 bases and J by 9 bases, leaving 9 bases between them. This CDR3 comprises 11 residues. Germline V lookup: CDR1 LNHDA, CDR2 SQIVND (reference sequence). The CDR3 coding sequence is TGTGCCAGTAGCGGAGGTGGTGAGCAGTTCTTC. Translation: CASSGGGEQFF.

This chain links TRBV13 with TRBJ2-7; no clear D. This CDR3 contains 15 residues. The germline gives CDR1 PRHDT, CDR2 FYEKMQ (reference sequence). V shed 1 base and J shed 1 base, with 11 bases lying between them. CDR3 sequence (DNA): TGTGCCAGCAGCTTAGCCACGCAGAGGTCCTACGAGCAGTACTTC. Protein product: CASSLATQRSYEQYF.

V usage is TRBV7-2 and J usage is TRBJ1-3; no definite D call. V lost 2 bases, J lost 2 bases, and 13 bases lay in between. Germline loops: CDR1 SGHTA, CDR2 FQGNSA. CDR3 length: 16 residues. This chain's CDR3 is CASSLLDPEPGNTIYF. The CDR3 DNA reads TGTGCCAGCAGCTTATTAGACCCAGAGCCTGGAAACACCATATATTTT.

This clone occurred a few times. This chain links TRBV5-1 with TRBJ2-3; D remains ambiguous. The ends were cut back, 4 bases at V and 4 bases at J, with 10 bases in the middle. The CDR3 length is 13 residues. Germline V lookup: CDR1 SGHRS, CDR2 YFSETQ. The CDR3 DNA reads TGCGCCAGCAGCCCTGACGGGCCAGATACGCAGTATTTT. This sequence encodes CASSPDGPDTQYF. Full variable domain (rest looked up from reference TRBV5-1 and TRBJ2-3): KAGVTQTPRYLIKTRGQQVTLSCSPISGHRSVSWYQQTPGQGLQFLFEYFSETQRNKGNFPGRFSGRQFSNSRSEMNVSTLELGDSALYLCASSPDGPDTQYFGPGTRLTVL.

The chain carries TRBV30 and TRBJ1-3; possible D gene TRBD1, 5 bases. The CDR3 is made up of 12 amino acids. The V gene's germline CDR1 is GTSNPN and CDR2 SVGIG (reference sequence). Between the trimmed V and J ends, which lost 2 bases and 9 bases, there was a span of 11 bases. The CDR3 DNA reads as TGTGCCTGGAGTTCGCGGGGCAGCACCATATATTTT. Amino acid sequence: CAWSSRGSTIYF. Full variable domain (outside the CDR3, taken from reference TRBV30 and TRBJ1-3): SQTIHQWPATLVQPVGSPLSLECTVEGTSNPNLYWYRQAAGRGLQLLFYSVGIGQISSEVPQNLSASRPQDRQFILSSKKLLLSDSGFYLCAWSSRGSTIYFGEGSWLTVV.

This chain joins TRBV10-3 and TRBJ1-2; D is unclear. Germline assignment: CDR1 ENHRY and CDR2 SYGVKD. Trimming took 2 bases from V and 4 from J, leaving 5 bases between them. This CDR3 comprises 12 residues. CDR3 nucleotides: TGTGCCATCAGTGAGGAGGCCTATGGCTACACCTTC. As protein: CAISEEAYGYTF.

The rearrangement links TRBV5-6 to TRBJ1-6, with D unresolved. CDR3 size: 15 residues. Trimming cost V 2 bases and J 7 bases, with 13 bases left between them. Per germline, CDR1 SGHDT and CDR2 YYEEEE. The CDR3 loop reads CASSFSSAPNSPLHF. CDR3 bases: TGTGCCAGCAGCTTTTCCTCGGCACCGAATTCACCCCTCCACTTT.

This clone was picked up a small number of times. This chain links TRBV6-6 with TRBJ1-5; a possible D gene is TRBD1 (5 bases). The CDR3 is 14 amino acids. The germline CDR1 and CDR2 sequences are MNHNY and SVGAGI (reference sequence). V gave up 6 bases and J gave up 3 bases, with 12 bases separating them. This chain's CDR3 is CASSPDTDNQPQHF. The CDR3 bases are TGTGCCAGCAGCCCGGACACCGACAATCAGCCCCAGCATTTT.

There are a few counts of this clone. J is TRBJ2-1 and V is TRBV5-1; D possibly corresponds to TRBD1 (6 bases). Germline V CDR1 and CDR2: SGHRS, YFSETQ. V was pared by 2 bases and J by 0 bases, with 18 bases between. This CDR3 has 18 residues. In DNA form, the CDR3 reads TGCGCCAGCAGCTTCAGCTCCCGTAGGGGGAACTCCTACAATGAGCAGTTCTTC. This codes for CASSFSSRRGNSYNEQFF. The whole variable domain, filled in from reference TRBV5-1 and TRBJ2-1, reads KAGVTQTPRYLIKTRGQQVTLSCSPISGHRSVSWYQQTPGQGLQFLFEYFSETQRNKGNFPGRFSGRQFSNSRSEMNVSTLELGDSALYLCASSFSSRRGNSYNEQFFGPGTRLTVL.

This clone was counted only a few times. The J gene is TRBJ1-6, the V gene TRBV6-1; D unresolved. The V gene's germline CDR1 is MNHNS and CDR2 SASEGT. The CDR3 has 15 residues. Trimming took off 2 bases at V and 0 bases at J, with 5 bases between the two ends. CDR3 DNA: TGTGCCAGCAGTGAAAGGACCTCCTATAATTCACCCCTCCACTTT. This translates into CASSERTSYNSPLHF.

The chain recombines TRBV12-5 with TRBJ2-1, with TRBD1 matching over 8 bases. Trimming cost V 1 base and J 9 bases; bases outside gene matches: 2. Germline CDR1 and CDR2: LGHNT and FRNRAP. The CDR3 runs 13 residues. In DNA, the CDR3 is TGTGCTAGTGGTTTGGAGACAGGGGCTGAGCAGTTCTTC. It codes for CASGLETGAEQFF.

This clone occurred a few times. The V call is TRBV7-2, the J call TRBJ2-7; 10 nucleotides agree with TRBD1. The CDR3 extends over 13 amino acids. J gave up 6 bases and V 5 bases, and 4 bases lay outside the gene matches. The germline CDR1 and CDR2 sequences are SGHTA and FQGNSA. The CDR3 reads CASSPGTGVEQYF. The CDR3 region has the DNA TGTGCCAGCAGCCCCGGGACAGGGGTCGAGCAGTACTTC.

The table lists this clone with a few counts. This chain connects TRBV4-3 to TRBJ1-4, with D perhaps TRBD1 (6 bases). Germline CDR1 and CDR2: LGHNA and YSLEER. CDR3 length: 15 amino acids. Trimming cost V 3 bases and J 8 bases, with 16 bases left between them. The CDR3 spells CASSQKAGVGEKLFF. As DNA, the CDR3 is TGCGCCAGCAGCCAGAAGGCAGGGGTGGGAGAAAAACTGTTTTTT.

The J gene is TRBJ2-1, the V gene TRBV30; D gene ambiguous. The CDR3 length is 11 residues. The ends were cut back, 2 bases at V and 8 bases at J, with 7 bases in the middle. Germline V lookup: CDR1 GTSNPN, CDR2 SVGIG (reference sequence). The CDR3 coding sequence is TGTGCCTGGAGTCCTTTGCATGAGCAGTTCTTC. Amino acid sequence: CAWSPLHEQFF.

This clone has a handful of counts. The rearrangement links TRBV9 to TRBJ2-7; 9 bases fit TRBD1. V dropped 3 bases and J dropped 6; count of bases not matched to a gene: 4. The CDR3 consists of 13 residues. The germline V gene encodes CDR1 SGDLS and CDR2 YYNGEE. CDR3 amino acids: CASSAETGGEQYF. The CDR3 DNA reads as TGTGCCAGCAGCGCCGAGACAGGGGGCGAGCAGTACTTC.

There are many counts of this clone. This chain joins TRBV18 and TRBJ2-7; D perhaps matches TRBD1 (6 bases). Germline CDR1 KGHSH, CDR2 LQKENI. CDR3 length: 15 residues. Trimming shortened V by 2 bases and J by 5 bases, and 16 bases separated the two germline ends. CDR3 region: CASSPTGLLVHEQYF. The CDR3 DNA reads TGTGCCAGCTCACCAACAGGGCTACTTGTCCACGAGCAGTACTTC.

The chain carries TRBV7-9 and TRBJ2-1; possibly TRBD1 or TRBD2 for D (5 bases each). Germline loops: CDR1 SEHNR, CDR2 FQNEAQ (reference sequence). The ends were cut back, 1 base at V and 2 bases at J, with 12 bases in the middle. This CDR3 has 16 amino acids. CDR3: CASSLGKGDPYNEQFF. In nucleotides, the CDR3 is TGTGCCAGCAGCTTAGGTAAAGGGGACCCCTACAATGAGCAGTTCTTC.